The sequence of this TCR beta chain was determined in a study of vaccination and CD4 T cells after COVID-19. Study information: Overlapping SARS-CoV-2, HCoV-NL63, HCoV-OC43 and HCoV-229E spike peptides were used to stimulate cells.

As for treatment: roughly 11-day PBMC culture with coronavirus spike peptide pools or control peptides (ViraFEST assay). This clonotype has just one count. The antigen remains undetermined. CDR1 is KGHSH, CDR2 LQKENI, per germline. CDR3 length equals 13 residues. The germline V and J ends were trimmed by 5 bases and 5 bases, with 11 bases remaining between them. The study sequenced cultured CD4+ T cell DNA using the Oncomine TCR Beta short-read assay. From the PCR reads, TCRdb called clonotypes with MiXCR, one entry per CDR3 protein. The top ten clones hold 6.1% of a sample with about 25,000 distinct CDR3 sequences, about half of them seen once.

The sequence derives from a human donor who had recovered from COVID-19. The sample consisted of CD4+ T cells from blood, cultured in vitro. The rearrangement links TRBV18 to TRBJ2-3, with D uncertain. CDR3 residues: CASSTRTGDTQYF. CDR3 nucleotides: TGTGCCAGCTCAACCCGGACGGGAGATACGCAGTATTTT.